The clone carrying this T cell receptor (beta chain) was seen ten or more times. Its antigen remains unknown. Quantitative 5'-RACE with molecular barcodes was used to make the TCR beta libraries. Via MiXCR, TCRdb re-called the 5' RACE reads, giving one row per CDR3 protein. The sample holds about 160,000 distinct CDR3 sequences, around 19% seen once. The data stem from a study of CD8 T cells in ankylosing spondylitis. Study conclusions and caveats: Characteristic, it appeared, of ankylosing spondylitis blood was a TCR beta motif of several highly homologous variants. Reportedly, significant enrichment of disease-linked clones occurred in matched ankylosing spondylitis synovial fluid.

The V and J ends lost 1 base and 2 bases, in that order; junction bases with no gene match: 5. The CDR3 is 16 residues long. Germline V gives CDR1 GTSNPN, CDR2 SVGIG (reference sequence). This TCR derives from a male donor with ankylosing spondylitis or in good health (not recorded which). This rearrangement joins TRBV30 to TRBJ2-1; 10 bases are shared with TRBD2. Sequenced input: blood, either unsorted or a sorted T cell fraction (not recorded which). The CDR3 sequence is CAWSGLAGGPYNEQFF. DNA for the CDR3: TGTGCCTGGAGTGGACTAGCGGGTGGCCCCTACAATGAGCAGTTCTTC.